This TCR beta chain is from a study of T cell responses to AZD1222 COVID-19 vaccine. Produced via immunoSEQ multiplex PCR; TCRdb's table is partial and in-frame only. The data contain hundreds of thousands of clones, roughly 91% of them singletons. Germline assignment: CDR1 SGHTA and CDR2 FQGNSA. Trimming stripped 5 bases from V and 4 bases from J, with 5 bases between. The CDR3 runs to 12 residues. Sequences were derived from peripheral blood, sampled on day 0 of MenACWY control vaccination. This chain connects TRBV7-2 to TRBJ2-2; D ambiguous. The TCR was taken from an adult in good health. CDR3 in DNA: TGTGCCAGCAGCCGTTTCACCGGGGAGCTGTTTTTT. Translating gives CASSRFTGELFF. Based on the CDR3 plus reference TRBV7-2 and TRBJ2-2, the full variable domain is GAGVSQSPSNKVTEKGKDVELRCDPISGHTALYWYRQSLGQGLEFLIYFQGNSAPDKSGLPSDRFSAERTGGSVSTLTIQRTQQEDSAVYLCASSRFTGELFFGEGSRLTVL.